This T cell receptor (beta chain) comes out of a study of cytomegalovirus exposure and HLA in healthy donors. Overall study results and limits: Rarity marked most TCR sequences, yet some public TCRs occurred in many donors.

As concerns this clone: Antigen: not known.

The donors (healthy individuals) were bone marrow donors. 13 Jbeta primers and 60 Vbeta primers were used for the PCR. TCRdb's copy holds only in-frame clones and misses some; the assay was immunoSEQ multiplex PCR. The sample has about 89,000 clones; around 64% are singletons. This clonotype was obtained from a man under 40 in good health and CMV-seronegative. Sequences were obtained from PBMCs.

The CDR3 DNA follows: TGTGCCTGGAGTGTACTCCAGGGGCCCGGGGAGCTGTTTTTT. Encoded protein: CAWSVLQGPGELFF. The V call is TRBV30, the J call TRBJ2-2, with D possibly being TRBD1 (6 bases). V lost 0 bases and J lost 6, with 11 bases in between. CDR1 is GTSNPN and CDR2 is SVGIG in the germline V gene (reference sequence). The CDR3 contains 14 residues. Full variable domain (rest looked up from reference TRBV30 and TRBJ2-2): SQTIHQWPATLVQPVGSPLSLECTVEGTSNPNLYWYRQAAGRGLQLLFYSVGIGQISSEVPQNLSASRPQDRQFILSSKKLLLSDSGFYLCAWSVLQGPGELFFGEGSRLTVL.